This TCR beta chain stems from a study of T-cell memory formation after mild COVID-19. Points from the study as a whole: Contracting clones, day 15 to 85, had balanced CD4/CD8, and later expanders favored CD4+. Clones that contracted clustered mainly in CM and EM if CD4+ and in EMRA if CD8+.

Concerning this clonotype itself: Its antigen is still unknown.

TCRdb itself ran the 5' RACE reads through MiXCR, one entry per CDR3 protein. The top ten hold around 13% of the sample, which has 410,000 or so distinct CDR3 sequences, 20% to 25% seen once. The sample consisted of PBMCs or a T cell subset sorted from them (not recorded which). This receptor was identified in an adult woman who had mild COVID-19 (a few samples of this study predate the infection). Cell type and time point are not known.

DNA of the CDR3: TGTGCCAGCAGCCCCATCGCCTGGGATGAGCAGTTCTTC. Translating it yields CASSPIAWDEQFF. The chain employs TRBV7-3 and TRBJ2-1, with D uncertain. V shed 5 bases and J shed 8 bases, with 13 bases lying between them. This CDR3 is 13 amino acids long. The germline gives CDR1 SGHTA, CDR2 FQGTGA.